Listed below are T cell receptor beta chains from one sample, sequenced in a study of liver allograft versus peripheral blood T cells. TCRdb processed the reads anew with MiXCR; each CDR3 protein has one entry. The table records around 3,500 distinct CDR3 sequences, more than 15% of them present only once. The receptors come from a human patient who had a liver transplant. Some T cells could come from the graft donor. CDR3s include the opening cysteine and the closing phenylalanine or tryptophan. A D gene is named only where the DNA matches it firmly. Clone sizes are given selectively: once, few, many, or a class where the clone is expanded.

D: .; size: medium-sized; J: TRBJ1-6; V: TRBV20-1; DNA: TGCAGTGCTAGAGGGGCGGATGGGCAGGGAAGAAATTCACCCCTCCACTTT; CDR3: CSARGADGQGRNSPLHF
D: .; size: medium-sized; J: TRBJ1-1; V: TRBV6-5; DNA: TGTGCCAGCAGTTACTCGGGGCAGGGAAACACTGAAGCTTTCTTT; CDR3: CASSYSGQGNTEAFF
D: .; size: medium-sized; J: TRBJ1-2; V: TRBV12-3/TRBV12-4; DNA: TGTGCCAGCAGTTTAAGGGTGAGCTATGGCTACACCTTC; CDR3: CASSLRVSYGYTF
D: TRBD1; size: medium-sized; J: TRBJ1-1; V: TRBV20-1; DNA: TGCAGTGCTAGAGATGACCGGACAGGGGCTGAAGCTTTCTTT; CDR3: CSARDDRTGAEAFF
D: .; size: medium-sized; J: TRBJ2-2; V: TRBV30; DNA: TGTGCCTGGAGTGTACTAGCTCGAGGCACCGGGGAGCTGTTTTTT; CDR3: CAWSVLARGTGELFF
D: TRBD1; size: medium-sized; J: TRBJ1-3; V: TRBV6-5; DNA: TGTGCCAGCAGCGGGGACAGGGGGAACACCATATATTTT; CDR3: CASSGDRGNTIYF
D: .; size: medium-sized; J: TRBJ1-5; V: TRBV6-2/TRBV6-3; DNA: TGTGCCAGCAGTTACCCGACTGGGGCCCCTCAGCCCCAGCATTTT; CDR3: CASSYPTGAPQPQHF
D: .; size: many; J: TRBJ1-2; V: TRBV12-3/TRBV12-4; DNA: TGTGCCAGCAGCCCCGACATGTTCTATGGCTACACCTTC; CDR3: CASSPDMFYGYTF
D: .; size: few; J: TRBJ1-3; V: TRBV2; DNA: TGTGCCAGCAGGCTTGACGTAATCTCTGGAAACACCATATATTTT; CDR3: CASRLDVISGNTIYF
D: TRBD1; size: many; J: TRBJ1-2; V: TRBV5-6; DNA: TGTGCCAGCAGCTCGGACAGGGTCTATGGCTACACCTTC; CDR3: CASSSDRVYGYTF
D: .; size: medium-sized; J: TRBJ2-5; V: TRBV27; DNA: TGTGCCAGCAGTTTATCATCCGGACTACCCTGGGAGACCCAGTACTTC; CDR3: CASSLSSGLPWETQYF
D: .; size: medium-sized; J: TRBJ1-3; V: TRBV7-2; DNA: TGTGCCAGCAGCTTAGGGGGAAACACCATATATTTT; CDR3: CASSLGGNTIYF
D: .; size: medium-sized; J: TRBJ1-1; V: TRBV10-3; DNA: TGTGCCATCAGGTCGGGGGGAACGGGGAACACTGAAGCTTTCTTT; CDR3: CAIRSGGTGNTEAFF
D: .; size: .; J: TRBJ2-3; V: TRBV20-1; DNA: TGCAGTGCTAGGAGCCTTGACGCAGATACGCAGTATTTT; CDR3: CSARSLDADTQYF
D: .; size: many; J: TRBJ2-7; V: TRBV27; DNA: TGTGCCAGCAGTTCCGCTTCAACGGGGAGGAACGAGCAGTACTTC; CDR3: CASSSASTGRNEQYF
D: TRBD1; size: .; J: TRBJ1-5; V: TRBV28; DNA: TGTGCCAGCAGCCAGACAGGGGGCAATCAGCCCCAGCATTTT; CDR3: CASSQTGGNQPQHF
D: .; size: medium-sized; J: TRBJ1-1; V: TRBV6-6; DNA: TGTGCCAGCAGTACAGTCTCGAACACTGAAGCTTTCTTT; CDR3: CASSTVSNTEAFF
D: .; size: medium-sized; J: TRBJ1-1; V: TRBV6-6; DNA: TGTGCCAGCAGCCGGGCCTTGAACACTGAAGCTTTCTTT; CDR3: CASSRALNTEAFF
D: TRBD1; size: .; J: TRBJ2-2; V: TRBV9; DNA: TGTGCCAGCAGCTCCCGGACAGGGGGCACCGGGGAGCTGTTTTTT; CDR3: CASSSRTGGTGELFF
D: .; size: medium-sized; J: TRBJ1-4; V: TRBV19; DNA: TGTGCCAGTATGGGCAGGGATAATGAAAAACTGTTTTTT; CDR3: CASMGRDNEKLFF
D: .; size: large; J: TRBJ1-3; V: TRBV6-6; DNA: TGTGCCAGCAGAACCACTTGGAGCTCTGGAAACACCATATATTTT; CDR3: CASRTTWSSGNTIYF
D: .; size: medium-sized; J: TRBJ1-6; V: TRBV20-1; DNA: TGCAGTGCTAGAGCAGACAGCCTACCGAATAATTCACCCCTCCACTTT; CDR3: CSARADSLPNNSPLHF
D: .; size: medium-sized; J: TRBJ2-3; V: TRBV29-1; DNA: TGCAGCGTTGAAGAAGCGGTTGCGCAGTATTTT; CDR3: CSVEEAVAQYF
D: TRBD1; size: medium-sized; J: TRBJ2-2; V: TRBV7-9; DNA: TGTGCCAGCAGCTTCAACAGGGGCATCGGGGAGCTGTTTTTT; CDR3: CASSFNRGIGELFF
D: TRBD1; size: medium-sized; J: TRBJ1-2; V: TRBV19; DNA: TGTGCCAGTAGCACCTACAGGGGACCGGGCTATGGCTACACCTTC; CDR3: CASSTYRGPGYGYTF
D: .; size: medium-sized; J: TRBJ1-2; V: TRBV7-2; DNA: TGTGCCAGCAGCTCCCGAGGGGGGCGGATCGATGGCTACACCTTC; CDR3: CASSSRGGRIDGYTF
D: TRBD2; size: many; J: TRBJ2-5; V: TRBV11-3; DNA: TGTGCCAGCACTCTAGCGGGAGTGGGGACCCAGTACTTC; CDR3: CASTLAGVGTQYF
D: TRBD2; size: medium-sized; J: TRBJ2-1; V: TRBV15; DNA: TGTGCCACCAGCAGGAATCTAGCGGGAGAGGGTAATGAGCAGTTCTTC; CDR3: CATSRNLAGEGNEQFF
D: .; size: few; J: TRBJ2-1; V: TRBV15; DNA: TGTGCCACCAGCAGAGAGATGGGGACCCCGAAGTTCTTC; CDR3: CATSREMGTPKFF
D: .; size: medium-sized; J: TRBJ1-2; V: TRBV18; DNA: TGTGCCAGCTCCCTAGGGAACTCCTATGGCTACACCTTC; CDR3: CASSLGNSYGYTF
D: TRBD1; size: many; J: TRBJ2-1; V: TRBV6-1; DNA: TGTGCCAGCAGTCTCCGACAGGGGGCAGGCGATGAGCAGTTCTTC; CDR3: CASSLRQGAGDEQFF
D: TRBD1; size: medium-sized; J: TRBJ1-4; V: TRBV20-1; DNA: TGCAGTGCTAGAGCTCAGGGTGGGACAGGGGCTGAAAAACTGTTTTTT; CDR3: CSARAQGGTGAEKLFF
D: TRBD1; size: medium-sized; J: TRBJ1-3; V: TRBV6-5; DNA: TGTGCCAGCAGCCGTGAGACAGGGGGTGGAAACACCATATATTTT; CDR3: CASSRETGGGNTIYF
D: .; size: medium-sized; J: TRBJ1-5; V: TRBV6-2/TRBV6-3; DNA: TGTGCCAGCAGTTACTGGGGCTTAGGCAATCAGCCCCAGCATTTT; CDR3: CASSYWGLGNQPQHF
D: .; size: .; J: TRBJ2-1; V: TRBV30; DNA: TGTGCCTGGAGTTGGAGCGCAGGAGATGAGCAGTTCTTC; CDR3: CAWSWSAGDEQFF
D: .; size: .; J: TRBJ2-3; V: TRBV6-6; DNA: TGTGCCATCGGGGAGGCAGATACGCAGTATTTT; CDR3: CAIGEADTQYF